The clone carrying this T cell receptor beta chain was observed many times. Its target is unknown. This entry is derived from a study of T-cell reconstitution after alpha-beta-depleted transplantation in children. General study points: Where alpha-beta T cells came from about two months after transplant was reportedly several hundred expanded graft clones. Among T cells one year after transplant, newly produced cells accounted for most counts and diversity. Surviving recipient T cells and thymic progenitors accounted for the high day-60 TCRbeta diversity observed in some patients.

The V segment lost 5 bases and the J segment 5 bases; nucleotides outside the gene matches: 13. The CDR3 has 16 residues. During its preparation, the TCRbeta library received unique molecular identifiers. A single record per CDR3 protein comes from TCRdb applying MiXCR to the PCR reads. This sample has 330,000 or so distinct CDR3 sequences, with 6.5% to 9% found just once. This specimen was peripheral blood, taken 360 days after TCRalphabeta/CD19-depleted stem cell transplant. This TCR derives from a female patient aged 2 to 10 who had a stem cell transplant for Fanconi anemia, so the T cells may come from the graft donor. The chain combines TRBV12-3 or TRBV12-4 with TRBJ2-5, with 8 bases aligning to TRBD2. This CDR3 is CASSDPGTRSFETQYF. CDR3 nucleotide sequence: TGTGCCAGCAGTGATCCCGGGACTAGGAGTTTTGAGACCCAGTACTTC.